Below, 16 T cell receptor beta chains from the same sample are listed, as sequenced in a study of shared clonotypes between healthy human individuals. The naive CD8 population came from CD45RO-negative cells selected for CCR7, without terminally differentiated effector memory CD45RA+ cells. Clones were read by immunoSEQ multiplex PCR, and TCRdb kept only the in-frame ones, dropping some. In the table there are about 2.1 million clones, just over 90% of which are singletons. Sequenced: naive CD8+ T cells from PBMCs. These receptors all come from a man aged 18 to 30 in good health. Some clones in this sample may be carry-over from other donors' samples.

The V and J genes are TRBV28 and TRBJ2-1; no clear D. The CDR3 extends over 12 amino acids. CDR1 is MDHEN, CDR2 SYDVKM, per germline. The V end was cut by 4 bases, the J end by 6 bases, with 7 bases between. For the CDR3, the DNA is TGTGCCAGCAGTTCGCCACTCAATGAGCAGTTCTTC. Translating it yields CASSSPLNEQFF. Using reference TRBV28 and TRBJ2-1 for the parts outside the CDR3, the full variable domain is DVKVTQSSRYLVKRTGEKVFLECVQDMDHENMFWYRQDPGLGLRLIYFSYDVKMKEKGDIPEGYSVSREKKERFSLILESASTNQTSMYLCASSSPLNEQFFGPGTRLTVL.

The sample holds one count of this clone. This rearrangement joins TRBV19 to TRBJ2-1; D is unresolved. CDR3 size: 15 residues. Per germline, CDR1 LNHDA and CDR2 SQIVND (reference sequence). Between the trimmed V and J ends, which lost 3 bases and 2 bases, there was a span of 11 bases. The chain's CDR3 is CASSIQEFPYNEQFF. CDR3 in DNA: TGTGCCAGTAGTATTCAGGAGTTCCCCTACAATGAGCAGTTCTTC. Drawing the rest from reference TRBV19 and TRBJ2-1, the complete variable domain is DGGITQSPKYLFRKEGQNVTLSCEQNLNHDAMYWYRQDPGQGLRLIYYSQIVNDFQKGDIAEGYSVSREKKESFPLTVTSAQKNPTAFYLCASSIQEFPYNEQFFGPGTRLTVL.

This clone has a single count. This chain connects TRBV6-1 to TRBJ2-1, with 7 bases matching TRBD1. Germline CDR1 reads MNHNS; CDR2 reads SASEGT. CDR3 size: 14 residues. V shed 11 bases and J 1 base; nucleotides not matched to a gene: 8. Here the CDR3 DNA reads TGTGCCGCAGTGGGGACAGCATCCTACAATGAGCAGTTCTTC. Encoded protein: CAAVGTASYNEQFF.

V and J are TRBV2 and TRBJ2-5; 8 bases line up with TRBD1. CDR1 and CDR2 from the germline V gene are SNHLY and FYNNEI. This CDR3 region has 14 residues. Unmatched junction bases numbered 5, after V lost 5 bases and J lost 3 bases. The CDR3 region has the DNA TGTGCCAGCAGTCGGACAGGGCCAGAAGAGACCCAGTACTTC. This encodes CASSRTGPEETQYF. The whole variable domain, filled in from reference TRBV2 and TRBJ2-5, reads EPEVTQTPSHQVTQMGQEVILRCVPISNHLYFYWYRQILGQKVEFLVSFYNNEISEKSEIFDDQFSVERPDGSNFTLKIRSTKLEDSAMYFCASSRTGPEETQYFGPGTRLLVL.

This rearrangement joins TRBV5-4 to TRBJ1-1; maybe TRBD1 (5 bases). Germline assignment: CDR1 SGHNT and CDR2 YYREEE (reference sequence). This CDR3 contains 13 residues. V was pared by 0 bases and J by 9 bases, with 12 bases between. The CDR3 spells CASSLGVREKAFF. CDR3 nucleotide sequence: TGTGCCAGCAGCTTGGGTGTCAGGGAGAAAGCTTTCTTT.

The chain has TRBV4-2 and TRBJ2-1, with TRBD1 as a possible D gene (6 bases). Trimming shortened V by 1 base and J by 8 bases, and 21 bases separated the two germline ends. The CDR3 has 17 amino acids. Per germline, CDR1 LGHNA and CDR2 YNFKEQ. For the CDR3, the DNA is TGTGCCAGCAGCCAAGTGGACAGCCCCCCATCCCCGCATGAGCAGTTCTTC. As protein: CASSQVDSPPSPHEQFF.

The rearrangement joins TRBV6-4 to TRBJ2-1; no clear D gene. This CDR3 has 13 residues. Germline CDR1 and CDR2: MRHNA and SNTAGT. V was pared by 0 bases and J by 9 bases, with 9 bases between. Written as DNA, the CDR3 is TGTGCCAGCAGTGACTCGAGGTCCCCTGAGCAGTTCTTC. Residues: CASSDSRSPEQFF.

There are a few counts of this clone. The chain joins TRBV27 to TRBJ1-5, with TRBD1 matching over 7 bases. Germline loops: CDR1 MNHEY, CDR2 SMNVEV (reference sequence). V shed 5 bases and J 15 bases; nucleotides not matched to a gene: 10. This CDR3 is 12 amino acids long. Written as DNA, the CDR3 is TGTGCCAGCAGTACGACAGGGATCACCCCGCATTTT. Encoded protein: CASSTTGITPHF.

The rearrangement joins TRBV9 to TRBJ1-1, with a weak D call TRBD1 (5 bases). Trimming removed 4 bases from V and 0 bases from J, with 13 bases in between. CDR1 SGDLS and CDR2 YYNGEE come from the germline V gene. This CDR3 comprises 15 residues. CDR3 loop: CASSLYDSLNTEAFF. CDR3 sequence (DNA): TGTGCCAGCAGCCTTTACGACAGCCTGAACACTGAAGCTTTCTTT.

V and J are TRBV9 and TRBJ2-7; D is uncertain. This CDR3 is 12 amino acids long. Germline-derived CDR1 and CDR2 are SGDLS and YYNGEE. The ends were cut back, 3 bases at V and 4 bases at J, with 8 bases in the middle. Written as DNA, the CDR3 is TGTGCCAGCAGCGGCGTGGGGTACGAGCAGTACTTC. Amino acid sequence: CASSGVGYEQYF.

The chain links TRBV15 to TRBJ2-7; D may match TRBD1 or TRBD2 (5 bases each). Germline CDR1 LNHNV, CDR2 YYDKDF (reference sequence). Trimming removed 5 bases at V and 3 bases at J, with 17 bases between. CDR3 length: 15 amino acids. The CDR3, as DNA: TGTGCCACCAGCCCTAACCGGGACGGAGACTACGAGCAGTACTTC. Its protein is CATSPNRDGDYEQYF.

The chain joins TRBV5-1 to TRBJ2-3, with D possibly being TRBD2 (6 bases). V was clipped by 3 bases and J by 2 bases, with 19 bases between them. Looked up from germline, CDR1 is SGHRS and CDR2 is YFSETQ. This CDR3 comprises 17 residues. The CDR3, as DNA: TGCGCCAGCAGCTATTGGATGAGGGAGGACTCCACAGATACGCAGTATTTT. It is translated as CASSYWMREDSTDTQYF.

The chain is built from TRBV7-9 and TRBJ1-2; TRBD1 matches at 7 bases. V lost 2 bases and J lost 4; bases outside the gene matches: 10. CDR1 SEHNR and CDR2 FQNEAQ come from the germline V gene (reference sequence). The CDR3 runs to 16 residues. The CDR3 DNA is TGTGCCAGCAGCTTAATTCAGACAGGGCCCCTCTATGGCTACACCTTC. It codes for CASSLIQTGPLYGYTF.

This clone was counted once. The chain has TRBV7-9 and TRBJ1-2; D is possibly TRBD1 (5 bases). The germline V gene has CDR1 SEHNR and CDR2 FQNEAQ (reference sequence). V was clipped by 4 bases and J by 4 bases, with 22 bases between them. CDR3 length: 17 residues. CDR3 loop: CASSSWDDSRGGYGYTF. The CDR3, as DNA: TGTGCCAGCAGCTCTTGGGACGACTCTCGGGGAGGCTATGGCTACACCTTC. Based on the CDR3 plus reference TRBV7-9 and TRBJ1-2, the full variable domain is DTGVSQNPRHKITKRGQNVTFRCDPISEHNRLYWYRQTLGQGPEFLTYFQNEAQLEKSRLLSDRFSAERPKGSFSTLEIQRTEQGDSAMYLCASSSWDDSRGGYGYTFGSGTRLTVV.

The chain uses TRBV4-1 and TRBJ2-1, with D possibly matching TRBD1 (5 bases). V was cut by 4 bases and J by 6 bases, with 13 bases left in between. This CDR3 is built from 14 residues. Germline CDR1 and CDR2: MGHRA and YSYEKL. DNA for the CDR3: TGCGCCAGCAGCCCAGGGTTTTTGGGCAATGAGCAGTTCTTC. Translated: CASSPGFLGNEQFF.

This rearrangement joins TRBV28 to TRBJ1-3; D is ambiguous. The V gene's germline CDR1 is MDHEN and CDR2 SYDVKM. The CDR3 extends over 17 amino acids. V was pared by 7 bases and J by 0 bases, with 19 bases between. For the CDR3, the DNA is TGTGCCAGCATAGAGGCAGAGGGCCTGAACTCTGGAAACACCATATATTTT. Translated: CASIEAEGLNSGNTIYF.